These T cell receptor beta chains were read from a single sample in a study of T cell responses to AZD1222 COVID-19 vaccine. The repertoire was sequenced with immunoSEQ multiplex PCR; TCRdb's copy has only in-frame clones and lacks some. The top ten clones hold about 3.6% of a sample with under 170,000 clones, around 90% of them seen once. Sequenced material: peripheral blood, taken 28 days after the second AZD1222 dose. The source of these receptors is an adult who received the AZD1222 COVID-19 vaccine. CDR3s include the opening cysteine and the closing phenylalanine or tryptophan. The order of the fields is CDR3 length, clone size, D gene, V gene, J gene, CDR3 DNA, CDR3 protein. The D gene is left open where the match is weak. The size field is filled for only some rows; it gives once, few, many or a size class.

cdr3_length: 17
clone_size: -
d_call: -
v_call: TRBV3-1/TRBV3-2
j_call: TRBJ2-7
cdr3_nt: TGTGCCAGCAGCCAAGATTCACCTCAGAGTGGAGCCTACGAGCAGTACTTC
cdr3_aa: CASSQDSPQSGAYEQYF

cdr3_length: 15
clone_size: -
d_call: -
v_call: TRBV5-6
j_call: TRBJ1-2
cdr3_nt: TGTGCCAGCAGCCGGGGGTTGGCGGGGTCCTATGGCTACACCTTC
cdr3_aa: CASSRGLAGSYGYTF

cdr3_length: 14
clone_size: -
d_call: TRBD2
v_call: TRBV15
j_call: TRBJ2-7
cdr3_nt: TGTGCCACCAGTCACGTGGGGGAGGGCTACGAGCAGTACTTC
cdr3_aa: CATSHVGEGYEQYF

cdr3_length: 14
clone_size: -
d_call: -
v_call: TRBV7-9
j_call: TRBJ1-2
cdr3_nt: TGTGCCAGCAGTCGTGACAGCCTTAACTATGGCTACACCTTC
cdr3_aa: CASSRDSLNYGYTF

cdr3_length: 17
clone_size: -
d_call: TRBD1
v_call: TRBV9
j_call: TRBJ1-6
cdr3_nt: TGTGCCAGCAGCGTAGTGCCAGGGGGCACGGGAAATTCACCCCTCCACTTT
cdr3_aa: CASSVVPGGTGNSPLHF

cdr3_length: 15
clone_size: -
d_call: TRBD2
v_call: TRBV5-1
j_call: TRBJ2-7
cdr3_nt: TGCGCCAGCAGCCCCGAGGGGACTAGCGTTAACGAGCAGTACTTC
cdr3_aa: CASSPEGTSVNEQYF

cdr3_length: 14
clone_size: -
d_call: TRBD2
v_call: TRBV10-3
j_call: TRBJ2-3
cdr3_nt: TGTGCCATGAGTAGCGGGAGTGGTTCAGATACGCAGTATTTT
cdr3_aa: CAMSSGSGSDTQYF

cdr3_length: 17
clone_size: -
d_call: -
v_call: TRBV4-1
j_call: TRBJ2-1
cdr3_nt: TGCGCCAGCAGCCAAGTGGTTAGCGGAAGCTCCTACAATGAGCAGTTCTTC
cdr3_aa: CASSQVVSGSSYNEQFF

cdr3_length: 15
clone_size: -
d_call: TRBD1
v_call: TRBV10-3
j_call: TRBJ1-3
cdr3_nt: TGTGCCATCAGGGACGGGACAGGCTCTGGAAACACCATATATTTT
cdr3_aa: CAIRDGTGSGNTIYF

cdr3_length: 15
clone_size: -
d_call: TRBD1
v_call: TRBV7-9
j_call: TRBJ2-7
cdr3_nt: TGTGCCAGCAGCTTAACAGGGGGGATCTACTACGAGCAGTACTTC
cdr3_aa: CASSLTGGIYYEQYF

cdr3_length: 15
clone_size: -
d_call: TRBD2
v_call: TRBV6-5
j_call: TRBJ2-1
cdr3_nt: TGTGCCAGCAGTTACTCCCTAGCGGGAGGAAATGAGCAGTTCTTC
cdr3_aa: CASSYSLAGGNEQFF

cdr3_length: 18
clone_size: -
d_call: -
v_call: TRBV14
j_call: TRBJ2-3
cdr3_nt: TGTGCCAGCAGCCAAGGTTATCAGGGGTATGGACACGGGATTACGCAGTATTTT
cdr3_aa: CASSQGYQGYGHGITQYF

cdr3_length: 17
clone_size: once
d_call: TRBD2
v_call: TRBV27
j_call: TRBJ2-3
cdr3_nt: TGTGCCAGCAGTTTATGGCCTAGCGGGAGCCTCACAGATACGCAGTATTTT
cdr3_aa: CASSLWPSGSLTDTQYF

cdr3_length: 16
clone_size: -
d_call: TRBD2
v_call: TRBV9
j_call: TRBJ2-7
cdr3_nt: TGTGCCAGCAGCCGATTTAGCGGGAGTGCCTCCTACGAGCAGTACTTC
cdr3_aa: CASSRFSGSASYEQYF

cdr3_length: 13
clone_size: -
d_call: -
v_call: TRBV19
j_call: TRBJ1-5
cdr3_nt: TGTGCCAGTGCGGGGGCCCCCAATCAGCCCCAGCATTTT
cdr3_aa: CASAGAPNQPQHF

cdr3_length: 14
clone_size: -
d_call: TRBD1
v_call: TRBV28
j_call: TRBJ1-6
cdr3_nt: TGTGCCAGCGAGGGACAGGGTGACAATTCACCCCTCCACTTT
cdr3_aa: CASEGQGDNSPLHF

cdr3_length: 18
clone_size: -
d_call: TRBD2
v_call: TRBV11-2
j_call: TRBJ2-5
cdr3_nt: TGTGCCAGCAGACTGGGCAGCGGGAAACGGCCGGCAGGAGAGACCCAGTACTTC
cdr3_aa: CASRLGSGKRPAGETQYF

cdr3_length: 15
clone_size: -
d_call: -
v_call: TRBV5-1
j_call: TRBJ1-5
cdr3_nt: TGCGCCAGCAGCTTGAGCATTGATAGCAATCAGCCCCAGCATTTT
cdr3_aa: CASSLSIDSNQPQHF

cdr3_length: 15
clone_size: -
d_call: -
v_call: TRBV6-1
j_call: TRBJ1-2
cdr3_nt: TGTGCCAGCAGTGAACTAAGGCCGCCCGAAGGTGGCTACACCTTC
cdr3_aa: CASSELRPPEGGYTF

cdr3_length: 15
clone_size: -
d_call: TRBD1
v_call: TRBV19
j_call: TRBJ1-1
cdr3_nt: TGTGCCAGTAGTATTGCCAGGGGGAAAAACACTGAAGCTTTCTTT
cdr3_aa: CASSIARGKNTEAFF

cdr3_length: 12
clone_size: -
d_call: -
v_call: TRBV5-5
j_call: TRBJ1-2
cdr3_nt: TGTGCCAGCAGCTTGGATACGGATGGCTACACCTTC
cdr3_aa: CASSLDTDGYTF

cdr3_length: 15
clone_size: -
d_call: -
v_call: TRBV7-8
j_call: TRBJ2-1
cdr3_nt: TGTGCCAGCAGCCCTCCCTCAAAGGGGAGCAATGAGCAGTTCTTC
cdr3_aa: CASSPPSKGSNEQFF

cdr3_length: 16
clone_size: -
d_call: TRBD2
v_call: TRBV5-1
j_call: TRBJ2-2
cdr3_nt: TGCGCCAGCAGCTTGAATAGCGGGGGAAGGACCGGGGAGCTGTTTTTT
cdr3_aa: CASSLNSGGRTGELFF

cdr3_length: 16
clone_size: -
d_call: -
v_call: TRBV18
j_call: TRBJ1-2
cdr3_nt: TGTGCCAGCTCACCCTACACGTCCCGAGGCAACTATGGCTACACCTTC
cdr3_aa: CASSPYTSRGNYGYTF

cdr3_length: 13
clone_size: -
d_call: -
v_call: TRBV24-1
j_call: TRBJ2-5
cdr3_nt: TGTGCCACCAGTGACGATTACAGGGAGACCCAGTACTTC
cdr3_aa: CATSDDYRETQYF

cdr3_length: 17
clone_size: -
d_call: TRBD1
v_call: TRBV3-1/TRBV3-2
j_call: TRBJ1-6
cdr3_nt: TGTGCCAGCAGCCAAGGCCACCGGGACAGGGTTAATTCACCCCTCCACTTT
cdr3_aa: CASSQGHRDRVNSPLHF

cdr3_length: 15
clone_size: -
d_call: -
v_call: TRBV27
j_call: TRBJ2-5
cdr3_nt: TGTGCCAGCAGTTTATTAATAGGGCTGCAAGAGACCCAGTACTTC
cdr3_aa: CASSLLIGLQETQYF

cdr3_length: 10
clone_size: -
d_call: -
v_call: TRBV5-3
j_call: TRBJ2-7
cdr3_nt: TGTGCCAGAAGCTTGAAGGGGCAGTACTTC
cdr3_aa: CARSLKGQYF

cdr3_length: 18
clone_size: -
d_call: -
v_call: TRBV18
j_call: TRBJ1-5
cdr3_nt: TGTGCCAGCTCACCACCGTCGGGGGGCAGGTTTGGTAATCAGCCCCAGCATTTT
cdr3_aa: CASSPPSGGRFGNQPQHF

cdr3_length: 15
clone_size: -
d_call: TRBD1
v_call: TRBV7-9
j_call: TRBJ1-6
cdr3_nt: TGTGCCAGCAGCCGAGCGGACAGGTCGAACTCACCCCTCCACTTT
cdr3_aa: CASSRADRSNSPLHF

cdr3_length: 16
clone_size: -
d_call: -
v_call: TRBV11-2
j_call: TRBJ2-7
cdr3_nt: TGTGCCAGCAGCCCTAACTCGAGACACAACAGTTACGAGCAGTACTTC
cdr3_aa: CASSPNSRHNSYEQYF

cdr3_length: 12
clone_size: -
d_call: -
v_call: TRBV19
j_call: TRBJ2-1
cdr3_nt: TGTGCCAGTAGTATGCGGTACAATGAGCAGTTCTTC
cdr3_aa: CASSMRYNEQFF

cdr3_length: 16
clone_size: -
d_call: -
v_call: TRBV5-1
j_call: TRBJ2-7
cdr3_nt: TGCGCCAGCAGCTTGGGGTTTGGTTCCGATGCCTACGAGCAGTACTTC
cdr3_aa: CASSLGFGSDAYEQYF